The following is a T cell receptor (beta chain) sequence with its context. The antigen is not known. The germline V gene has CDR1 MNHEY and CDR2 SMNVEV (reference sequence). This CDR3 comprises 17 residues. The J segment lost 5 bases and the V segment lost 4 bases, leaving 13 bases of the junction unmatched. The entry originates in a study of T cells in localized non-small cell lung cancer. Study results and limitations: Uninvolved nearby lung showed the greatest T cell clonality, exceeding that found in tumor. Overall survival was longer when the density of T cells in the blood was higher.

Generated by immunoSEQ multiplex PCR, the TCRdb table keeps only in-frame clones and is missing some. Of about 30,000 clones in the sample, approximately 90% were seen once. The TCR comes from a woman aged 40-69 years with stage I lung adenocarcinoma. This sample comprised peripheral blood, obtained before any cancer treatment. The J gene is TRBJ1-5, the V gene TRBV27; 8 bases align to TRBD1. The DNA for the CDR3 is TGTGCCAGCAGTTACTCCGGCAAGGGACAGGCACATCAGCCCCAGCATTTT. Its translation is CASSYSGKGQAHQPQHF.